Presented here are 19 T cell receptor beta chains from one specimen sequenced in a study of memory CD4+ T cells and cytomegalovirus serostatus. The sort gate was single viable CD3+CD4+CD8-CD45RO+ cells for memory CD4+ T cells. The repertoire was sequenced with immunoSEQ multiplex PCR; TCRdb's copy has only in-frame clones and lacks some. The profile shows under 70,000 clones, around 80% of them singletons. The sequencing input was memory CD4+ T cells from blood. The source of these receptors is an adult in good health and CMV-seronegative.

The rearrangement links TRBV5-1 to TRBJ2-1; D may be TRBD1 (6 bases). The V gene lost 0 bases and the J gene lost 8 bases, with 18 bases spanning the gap. Germline CDR1 SGHRS, CDR2 YFSETQ. The CDR3 is made up of 16 amino acids. The CDR3 sequence: CASSLAIPSQGDEQFF. In DNA form, the CDR3 reads TGCGCCAGCAGCTTGGCAATACCATCACAGGGAGATGAGCAGTTCTTC.

The chain has TRBV5-8 and TRBJ1-5; D is perhaps TRBD1 (5 bases). V lost 1 base, J lost 2 bases, and 13 bases lay in between. CDR1 SGHTS and CDR2 YDEGEE come from the germline V gene. The CDR3 is made up of 16 amino acids. The CDR3 here is CASSLIGVSGNQPQHF. Written as DNA, the CDR3 is TGTGCCAGCAGCTTGATAGGGGTGTCCGGCAATCAGCCCCAGCATTTT.

The chain carries TRBV29-1 and TRBJ2-4; D remains ambiguous. Germline CDR1 is SQVTM and CDR2 is ANQGSEA. This CDR3 spans 14 amino acids. Trimming took 6 bases from V and 2 from J, leaving 14 bases between them. As DNA, the CDR3 is TGCAGCGTGTTGCAACCATCAACCAAAAACATTCAGTACTTC. This sequence encodes CSVLQPSTKNIQYF.

The genes are TRBV4-1 and TRBJ1-1; 11 positions match TRBD1. The V gene's germline CDR1 is MGHRA and CDR2 YSYEKL. V was clipped by 0 bases and J by 5 bases; unmatched bases: 14. The CDR3 is made up of 19 amino acids. CDR3 in amino acids: CASSQEGTRTGGTRTEAFF. CDR3 nucleotide sequence: TGCGCCAGCAGCCAAGAGGGGACCCGGACAGGGGGCACGAGGACTGAAGCTTTCTTT.

V usage is TRBV4-1 and J usage is TRBJ2-1, with 9 bases aligning to TRBD1. CDR3 length: 16 amino acids. With V trimmed by 1 base and J by 7 bases, 8 bases remained unmatched. Germline V gene data show CDR1 as MGHRA and CDR2 as YSYEKL. CDR3 bases: TGCGCCAGCAGCCAAGGAAGGGACAGGGTTGTGAATGAGCAGTTCTTC. Encoded protein: CASSQGRDRVVNEQFF.

This chain uses TRBV7-2 with TRBJ2-6; unclear D gene. Per germline, CDR1 SGHTA and CDR2 FQGNSA. V was pared by 1 base and J by 0 bases, with 4 bases between. The CDR3 has 15 residues. CDR3 in amino acids: CASSLGISGANVLTF. The CDR3 bases are TGTGCCAGCAGCTTAGGGATCTCTGGGGCCAACGTCCTGACTTTC.

CDR3 residues: CASSQDNYGSINEKLFF. The CDR3 DNA reads TGCGCCAGCAGCCAAGATAATTACGGCAGTATTAATGAAAAACTGTTTTTT. The rearrangement uses TRBV4-1 and TRBJ1-4; D uncertain. The ends were cut back, 0 bases at V and 4 bases at J, with 15 bases in the middle. CDR3 size: 17 residues. From germline, CDR1 is MGHRA and CDR2 YSYEKL.

The chain recombines TRBV27 with TRBJ2-7, with D tentatively TRBD2 (5 bases). The CDR3 has 15 amino acids. The germline CDR1 and CDR2 sequences are MNHEY and SMNVEV (reference sequence). The V and J ends lost 5 bases and 1 base respectively, with 15 bases between them. The CDR3 loop is CASSRSTGNSYEQYF. The CDR3, as DNA: TGTGCCAGCAGTCGATCAACCGGGAATTCCTACGAGCAGTACTTC.

The rearrangement uses TRBV25-1 and TRBJ2-5, with 11 bases identical to TRBD2. The end of the DNA fits TRBJ2-7 better, so the J call may be wrong. Per germline, CDR1 MGHDK and CDR2 SYGVNS. This CDR3 region has 15 residues. This chain's CDR3 is CASSPKTSGSYEQYF. CDR3 in DNA: TGTGCCAGCAGTCCAAAAACTAGCGGGAGCTACGAGCAGTACTTC.

V is TRBV18 and J is TRBJ1-5; 7 bases align to TRBD1. The CDR3 covers 15 residues. Per germline, CDR1 KGHSH and CDR2 LQKENI. The junction had 7 bases not matched to a gene; V was cut back by 4 bases and J by 4 bases. Written as DNA, the CDR3 is TGTGCCAGCTCACTAGGAACACAGGGGAATCAGCCCCAGCATTTT. It specifies CASSLGTQGNQPQHF.

This clone was seen only a few times. J is TRBJ1-5 and V is TRBV19, with 8 bases aligning to TRBD1. The V and J ends lost 10 bases and 4 bases, in that order; junction bases with no gene match: 12. The CDR3 loop spans 15 amino acids. CDR1 and CDR2 (germline): LNHDA, SQIVND (reference sequence). CDR3 bases: TGTGCCACTAAGACAGGGGCCAGGGGTAATCAGCCCCAGCATTTT. Protein product: CATKTGARGNQPQHF.

V usage is TRBV19 and J usage is TRBJ2-1; 7 bases are a match to TRBD2. Trimming cost V 4 bases and J 2 bases; bases outside gene matches: 5. CDR1 and CDR2 from the germline V gene are LNHDA and SQIVND (reference sequence). The CDR3 is 15 residues long. The CDR3 nucleotides are TGTGCCAGTAGTACCCGCGGGGGAACCTACAATGAGCAGTTCTTC. This encodes CASSTRGGTYNEQFF.

This chain connects TRBV6-6 to TRBJ1-5, with D possibly matching TRBD1 (5 bases). V was clipped by 6 bases and J by 1 base, with 13 bases between them. Germline CDR1 is MNHNY and CDR2 is SVGAGI (reference sequence). CDR3 size: 15 residues. The CDR3 bases are TGTGCCAGCAGCCCCCATGGGGACAGCAATCAGCCCCAGCATTTT. Translating gives CASSPHGDSNQPQHF.

The V call is TRBV27, the J call TRBJ2-2; D gene ambiguous. V was trimmed by 4 bases and J by 8 bases, leaving 2 bases between them. CDR3 size: 10 residues. CDR1 MNHEY and CDR2 SMNVEV come from the germline V gene (reference sequence). The CDR3 DNA sequence: TGTGCCAGCAGTTGGGGGGAGCTGTTTTTT. Protein sequence: CASSWGELFF.

CDR3 DNA sequence: TGCGCCAGCAGTCCCCGGAGCTCTGGAAACACCATATATTTT. This encodes CASSPRSSGNTIYF. The chain recombines TRBV10-2 with TRBJ1-3; D is ambiguous. The CDR3 extends over 14 amino acids. Trimming removed 5 bases at V and 0 bases at J, with 8 bases between. Germline loops: CDR1 WSHSY, CDR2 SAAADI.

This clone was seen a few times. The chain links TRBV7-9 to TRBJ1-1; D is undetermined. The CDR3 covers 13 residues. Per the germline V gene, CDR1 is SEHNR and CDR2 is FQNEAQ (reference sequence). Trimming left V 3 bases short and J 5 bases short, with 10 bases between. CDR3 coding DNA: TGTGCCAGCAGCTTGGGGTTTGGGACTGAAGCTTTCTTT. This encodes CASSLGFGTEAFF.

For this clone: Sequence at one end of the junction differs from germline and may be a read error. This sequence joins TRBV7-7 and TRBJ2-5; D is unclear. This CDR3 region has 15 residues. Germline assignment: CDR1 SSHAT and CDR2 FNYEAQ (reference sequence). This chain's CDR3 is CASSLAYGPPETQYF. CDR3 bases: TGTGCTAGCAGCTTAGCATACGGCCCGCCGGAGACCCAGTACTTC.

The chain uses TRBV7-2 and TRBJ2-2; no firm D call. Trimming shortened V by 4 bases and J by 7 bases, and 16 bases separated the two germline ends. The germline V gene encodes CDR1 SGHTA and CDR2 FQGNSA. The CDR3 length is 15 residues. The CDR3 reads CASSYIGSEIGELFF. In nucleotides, the CDR3 is TGTGCCAGCAGCTACATAGGGTCGGAGATCGGGGAGCTGTTTTTT.

In DNA, the CDR3 is TGTGCCAGCAGCATCCCCGTTAGCGTAGGGCCCTACGAGCAGTACTTC. Protein: CASSIPVSVGPYEQYF. The chain combines TRBV21-1 with TRBJ2-7; whether TRBD2, the table's D call, matches the DNA was not checked. TRBV21-1 represents a pseudogene. This CDR3 spans 16 amino acids.